This T cell receptor (beta chain) was documented in a study of blood T cell repertoires in COVID-19. Study context: The samples span acute and convalescent COVID-19 from the United States, Italy and Spain.

In the original analysis: Amplification with reference gene primers provided the estimates of nucleated cell counts. Using immunoSEQ multiplex PCR, the repertoire was profiled, and TCRdb retains in-frame clones only, with some absent. Clonal size and the V and J genes are those of that table, whereas D and trimming came from the DNA. The sample yields hundreds of thousands of clones, 65% to 90% seen once. The CDR3 is made up of 12 amino acids. Germline values: CDR1 MDHEN, CDR2 SYDVKM. Germline trimming cut 5 bases from V and 9 bases from J; bases unmatched to any gene: 6. This receptor was obtained from a woman in her 70s with COVID-19, enrolled during active disease. The rearrangement uses TRBV28 and TRBJ1-2, with TRBD1 identical over 7 bases. The specimen sequenced was peripheral blood. CDR3 DNA: TGTGCCAGCAGTGACAGGGTTTATAGCTACACCTTC. This sequence encodes CASSDRVYSYTF.